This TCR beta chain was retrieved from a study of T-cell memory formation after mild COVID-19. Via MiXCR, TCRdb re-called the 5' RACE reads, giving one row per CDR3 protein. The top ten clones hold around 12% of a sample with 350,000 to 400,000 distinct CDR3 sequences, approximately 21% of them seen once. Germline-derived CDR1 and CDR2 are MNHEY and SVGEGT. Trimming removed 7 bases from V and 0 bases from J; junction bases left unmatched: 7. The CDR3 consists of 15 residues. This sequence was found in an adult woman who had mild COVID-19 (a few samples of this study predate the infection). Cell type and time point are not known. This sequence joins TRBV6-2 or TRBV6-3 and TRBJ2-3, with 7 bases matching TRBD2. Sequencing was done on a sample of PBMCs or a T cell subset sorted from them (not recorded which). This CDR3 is CASTDGGISTDTQYF. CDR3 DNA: TGTGCCAGCACCGACGGGGGGATTAGCACAGATACGCAGTATTTT.